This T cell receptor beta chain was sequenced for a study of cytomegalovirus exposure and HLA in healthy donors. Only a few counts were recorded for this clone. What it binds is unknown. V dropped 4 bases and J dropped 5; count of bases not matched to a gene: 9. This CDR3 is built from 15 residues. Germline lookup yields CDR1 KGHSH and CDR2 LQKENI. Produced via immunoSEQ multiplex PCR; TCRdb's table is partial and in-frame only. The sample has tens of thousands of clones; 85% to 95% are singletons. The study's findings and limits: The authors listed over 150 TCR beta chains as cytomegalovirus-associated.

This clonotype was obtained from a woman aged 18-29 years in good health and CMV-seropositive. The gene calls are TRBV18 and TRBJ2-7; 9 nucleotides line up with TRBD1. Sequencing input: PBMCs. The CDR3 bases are TGTGCCAGCTCACGTCCCGGGACAGGGCTCGACGAGCAGTACTTC. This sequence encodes CASSRPGTGLDEQYF.